These T cell receptor beta chains were read from a single sample in a study of CD8+ T cells in alopecia areata. The method was immunoSEQ multiplex PCR; TCRdb's version includes in-frame clones alone and lacks a portion of them. The sample has 85,000 to 95,000 clones; 70% to 80% are singletons. The sequences come from CD8+ T cells sorted from blood, collected between weeks 44 and 45, from a patient treated with tofacitinib. Source of these receptors: a human donor with alopecia areata. Each CDR3 is given with its conserved first and last residue. Fields, in order: CDR3 length, J gene, V gene, CDR3 protein.

len: 13; j_gene: TRBJ1-2; v_gene: TRBV6-6; CDR3aa: CASRAGTRDGYTF
len: 18; j_gene: TRBJ2-1; v_gene: TRBV29-1; CDR3aa: CSVEGAVGSPNSVYEQFF
len: 16; j_gene: TRBJ1-2; v_gene: TRBV29-1; CDR3aa: CSVGSGTGGFRYGYTF
len: 14; j_gene: TRBJ1-2; v_gene: TRBV27; CDR3aa: CASRSSAGTYGYTF
len: 12; j_gene: TRBJ1-6; v_gene: TRBV13; CDR3aa: CASSLGDTPLHF
len: 12; j_gene: TRBJ2-7; v_gene: TRBV9; CDR3aa: CASSSVVGEQYF
len: 15; j_gene: TRBJ1-2; v_gene: TRBV4-1; CDR3aa: CASSQDPQGEHGYTF
len: 15; j_gene: TRBJ1-2; v_gene: TRBV27; CDR3aa: CASTDGTGIGDGYTF
len: 15; j_gene: TRBJ2-3; v_gene: TRBV4-1; CDR3aa: CASSQESARTDTQYF
len: 11; j_gene: TRBJ1-1; v_gene: TRBV11-2; CDR3aa: CATGENTEAFF
len: 16; j_gene: TRBJ2-1; v_gene: TRBV7-6; CDR3aa: CASSSLTGELYNEQFF
len: 16; j_gene: TRBJ1-2; v_gene: TRBV10-2; CDR3aa: CASRDRQGANNYGYTF
len: 13; j_gene: TRBJ2-7; v_gene: TRBV13; CDR3aa: CASSLGTTYEQYF
len: 11; j_gene: TRBJ1-1; v_gene: TRBV29-1; CDR3aa: CSVPKNTEAFF
len: 14; j_gene: TRBJ2-3; v_gene: TRBV30; CDR3aa: CAWRPGSSTDTQYF
len: 16; j_gene: TRBJ2-3; v_gene: TRBV4-3; CDR3aa: CASSQEPDREPDTQYF